The present TCR beta chain was sequenced within a study of T cell repertoires in cytomegalovirus infection. Study at large: Recently identified HLA-C-restricted CMV epitopes were among the peptides used. Carrying CMV and the relevant HLA type showed in public TCR beta signatures. Findings of the study overall: The ex vivo response was dominated by HLA-C-restricted CMV-specific TCR beta clonotypes.

Notes on this clonotype: Its specificity is not known.

Germline CDR1 and CDR2: LNHDA and SQIVND (reference sequence). The CDR3 contains 15 residues. Trimming took 4 bases from V and 4 from J; bases not matched to a gene: 3. TCRdb re-called the reads with MiXCR, one entry per CDR3 protein. This table has 650,000 to 850,000 distinct CDR3 sequences, just under 30% appearing once. The chain couples TRBV19 to TRBJ2-1; 11 bases are a match to TRBD2. The receptor comes from a human donor in good health (CMV status not recorded). Some clones in this sample may be carry-over from other donors' samples. Sample: cultured CD8+ T cells from PBMCs, taken from culture after CMV antigen stimulation. The CDR3, as DNA: TGTGCCAGTAGTACGGGACTAGCGGATTACAATGAGCAGTTCTTC. As protein: CASSTGLADYNEQFF.